These 27 T cell receptor beta chains came from one sample sequenced in a study of T cell responses to AZD1222 COVID-19 vaccine. The protocol was immunoSEQ multiplex PCR, while the TCRdb copy is restricted to in-frame clones and leaves out a portion. The sample lists roughly 130,000 clones, 75% to 90% occurring once. Sequenced material: peripheral blood, taken on day 0 of AZD1222 vaccination. These receptors originate from an adult in good health.

This clone was observed a handful of times. The chain employs TRBV19 and TRBJ2-7; TRBD2 matches 8 bases. V trimming: 3 bases; J trimming: 7 bases; junction bases outside the gene matches: 8. The CDR3 consists of 14 residues. The germline gives CDR1 LNHDA, CDR2 SQIVND (reference sequence). The chain's CDR3 is CASSMSAGVGEQYF. In DNA form, the CDR3 reads TGTGCCAGTAGTATGTCAGCGGGGGTAGGGGAGCAGTACTTC.

CDR3 sequence: CASSPGGLGPYNEQFF. The CDR3, as DNA: TGTGCCAGCAGCCCGGGGGGGCTTGGGCCCTACAATGAGCAGTTCTTC. The chain employs TRBV7-3 and TRBJ2-1; the match to TRBD2 covers 8 bases. Germline V gene sequence: CDR1 SGHTA, CDR2 FQGTGA. The ends lost 5 bases at V and 2 bases at J; junction bases unmatched: 8. This CDR3 is 16 amino acids long. The complete variable domain, with remaining parts taken from reference TRBV7-3 and TRBJ2-1, reads GAGVSQTPSNKVTEKGKYVELRCDPISGHTALYWYRQSLGQGPEFLIYFQGTGAADDSGLPNDRFFAVRPEGSVSTLKIQRTERGDSAVYLCASSPGGLGPYNEQFFGPGTRLTVL.

This clone occurred once. The chain couples TRBV29-1 to TRBJ2-5; 7 nucleotides align to TRBD1. CDR3 size: 12 residues. J was trimmed by 14 bases and V by 3 bases; bases with no gene match: 12. Germline loops: CDR1 SQVTM, CDR2 ANQGSEA. CDR3 region: CSVDEGGTVSYF. The CDR3, as DNA: TGCAGCGTTGATGAGGGTGGGACAGTGTCCTACTTC. Drawing the rest from reference TRBV29-1 and TRBJ2-5, the complete variable domain is SAVISQKPSRDICQRGTSLTIQCQVDSQVTMMFWYRQQPGQSLTLIATANQGSEATYESGFVIDKFPISRPNLTFSTLTVSNMSPEDSSIYLCSVDEGGTVSYFGPGTRLLVL.

V and J are TRBV7-6 and TRBJ1-5; TRBD1 agrees at 7 bases. The CDR3 covers 15 residues. The V gene end was trimmed by 5 bases and the J gene end by 8 bases; junction bases not matched to a gene: 12. Germline loops: CDR1 SGHVS, CDR2 FNYEAQ. For the CDR3, the DNA is TGTGCCAGCAGCCCGTCGGGACAGTTAGGAGAGCCCCAGCATTTT. Its protein product is CASSPSGQLGEPQHF.

The chain is built from TRBV4-1 and TRBJ2-1, with D unresolved. Trimming shortened V by 0 bases and J by 6 bases, and 21 bases separated the two germline ends. The CDR3 is 18 residues long. The germline V gene has CDR1 MGHRA and CDR2 YSYEKL. The CDR3 DNA sequence: TGCGCCAGCAGCCAAGAAAGAGGCAGAGACCTGAGGTCCAATGAGCAGTTCTTC. Protein: CASSQERGRDLRSNEQFF.

This sequence joins TRBV6-2 or TRBV6-3 and TRBJ2-7; D is uncertain. CDR1 and CDR2 (germline): MNHEY, SVGEGT. This CDR3 region has 11 residues. The V end lost 6 bases, the J end lost 6 bases, and 9 bases lay between the germline ends. In DNA form, the CDR3 reads TGTGCCAGCAGCCGCCTTACCGAGCAGTACTTC. Its protein product is CASSRLTEQYF.

This clone was seen only once. The rearrangement links TRBV19 to TRBJ2-2, with TRBD2 identical over 12 bases. The CDR3 extends over 17 amino acids. J gave up 0 bases and V 2 bases, and 1 base lay outside the gene matches. Germline CDR1 LNHDA, CDR2 SQIVND (reference sequence). CDR3 in amino acids: CASSILAGGPNTGELFF. The CDR3 nucleotides are TGTGCCAGTAGTATACTAGCGGGGGGGCCGAACACCGGGGAGCTGTTTTTT.

In DNA form, the CDR3 reads TGTGCCAGCAGCCAAGAACAGGGTAGATTGGAAGAGACCCAGTACTTC. This codes for CASSQEQGRLEETQYF. The chain links TRBV3-1 (or the pseudogene TRBV3-2) to TRBJ2-5; TRBD1 is a possible D gene (6 bases). The ends were cut back, 0 bases at V and 3 bases at J, with 14 bases in the middle. The CDR3 length is 16 residues. CDR1 is LGHDT, CDR2 YNNKEL, per germline (reference sequence).

This chain uses TRBV18 with TRBJ2-7; the D is unclear. The CDR3 consists of 14 residues. CDR1 KGHSH and CDR2 LQKENI come from the germline V gene. V was cut by 6 bases and J by 3 bases, with 15 bases left in between. CDR3 in amino acids: CASSPSELFYEQYF. In DNA, the CDR3 is TGTGCCAGCTCCCCGAGCGAGCTGTTCTACGAGCAGTACTTC.

The chain joins TRBV11-2 to TRBJ2-3; D is possibly TRBD2 (5 bases). This CDR3 has 15 amino acids. V gave up 5 bases and J gave up 4 bases, with 16 bases separating them. The germline CDR1 and CDR2 sequences are SGHAT and FQNNGV. The chain's CDR3 is CASSPGVARADTQYF. DNA of the CDR3: TGTGCCAGCAGCCCCGGGGTAGCGAGGGCAGATACGCAGTATTTT.

The J gene is TRBJ2-6, the V gene TRBV5-1, with 7 bases that match TRBD1. The CDR3 loop spans 18 amino acids. J was trimmed by 2 bases and V by 4 bases; bases with no gene match: 12. The germline V gene encodes CDR1 SGHRS and CDR2 YFSETQ. The CDR3 nucleotides are TGCGCCAGCAGCGAAAAGACAGGGTGGAGCACTGGGGCCAACGTCCTGACTTTC. Protein product: CASSEKTGWSTGANVLTF.

The chain combines TRBV6-5 with TRBJ2-5; the match to TRBD1 covers 7 bases. V dropped 7 bases and J dropped 2; count of bases not matched to a gene: 10. From germline, CDR1 is MNHEY and CDR2 SVGAGI. The CDR3 spans 15 residues. The CDR3 DNA sequence: TGTGCCAGCAACCCAGGGGCAGGGGGTCAAGAGACCCAGTACTTC. Its translation: CASNPGAGGQETQYF.

Notes on this clone: Lacking the conserved final phenylalanine or tryptophan, this CDR3 likely reflects a read error. No DNA is shown, since the ends of the CDR3 on it are uncertain; the CDR3 is the one TCRdb lists. This sequence joins TRBV7-2 and TRBJ1-5. Per the germline V gene, CDR1 is SGHTA and CDR2 is FQGNSA. The CDR3 length is 12 residues, termini included. CDR3 in amino acids: CASIPAGSTCRI.

The V and J genes are TRBV7-8 and TRBJ1-1; the D gene is possibly TRBD1 (6 bases). The CDR3 spans 16 residues. The germline V gene encodes CDR1 SGHVS and CDR2 FQNEAQ. Trimming took off 7 bases at V and 3 bases at J, with 21 bases between the two ends. In DNA, the CDR3 is TGTGCCAGCACCCTAAGTGGAGGGGGGTGGGACACTGAAGCTTTCTTT. Translation: CASTLSGGGWDTEAFF.

V usage is TRBV6-2 or TRBV6-3 and J usage is TRBJ1-6; D perhaps matches TRBD1 (5 bases). This CDR3 has 17 amino acids. Germline lookup yields CDR1 MNHEY and CDR2 SVGEGT. With 6 bases removed from V and 7 bases from J, the gap between germline ends came to 22 bases. CDR3 nucleotide sequence: TGTGCCAGCAGGTACGTGGGAGCCGGGACTCAAAATTCACCCCTCCACTTT. It translates to CASRYVGAGTQNSPLHF.

J is TRBJ1-1 and V is TRBV12-3 or TRBV12-4; no definite D call. The CDR3 loop spans 12 amino acids. Trimming removed 0 bases from V and 8 bases from J, with 7 bases in between. CDR3 region: CASSLAPQEAFF. In nucleotides, the CDR3 is TGTGCCAGCAGTTTAGCTCCTCAGGAAGCTTTCTTT.

This clone was recorded a few times. The V gene is TRBV5-6, the J gene TRBJ1-4; 8 bases map to TRBD1. V was clipped by 3 bases and J by 4 bases; unmatched bases: 5. CDR1 is SGHDT, CDR2 YYEEEE, per germline. The CDR3 is 15 residues long. In nucleotides, the CDR3 is TGTGCCAGCAGCTCGACAGGGGTTGGTAATGAAAAACTGTTTTTT. Protein sequence: CASSSTGVGNEKLFF.

This clone was seen just once. The chain couples TRBV2 to TRBJ1-5, with D possibly TRBD1 on 5 matching bases. The CDR3 runs 14 residues. The V end was cut by 1 base, the J end by 4 bases, with 8 bases between. CDR1 and CDR2 (germline): SNHLY, FYNNEI. In DNA form, the CDR3 reads TGTGCCAGCAGTGAAGGGACACCGAATCAGCCCCAGCATTTT. It translates to CASSEGTPNQPQHF.

The V gene is TRBV28, the J gene TRBJ2-3, with 9 bases identical to TRBD1. V was pared by 4 bases and J by 2 bases, with 4 bases of the junction left unmatched. Germline CDR1 MDHEN, CDR2 SYDVKM. The CDR3 sequence is 15 residues long. The CDR3 region has the DNA TGTGCCAGCAGTTCCGGGACAGGGCCCACAGATACGCAGTATTTT. It encodes CASSSGTGPTDTQYF.

The chain couples TRBV5-1 to TRBJ2-7; D remains unclear. The CDR3 has 13 amino acids. V lost 2 bases and J lost 5, with 11 bases in between. The V gene's germline CDR1 is SGHRS and CDR2 YFSETQ. The CDR3: CASSFTGLDEQYF. The CDR3 DNA follows: TGCGCCAGCAGCTTTACGGGTTTGGACGAGCAGTACTTC.

The chain combines TRBV5-1 with TRBJ1-2; 8 nucleotides match TRBD1. The CDR3 consists of 14 residues. The V segment lost 2 bases and the J segment 4 bases; nucleotides outside the gene matches: 4. The V gene's germline CDR1 is SGHRS and CDR2 YFSETQ. The CDR3 nucleotides are TGCGCCAGCAGCTTAACAGGGGGACGCTATGGCTACACCTTC. It yields the protein CASSLTGGRYGYTF.

The table lists this clone with a count of one. The V gene is TRBV3-1 (or the pseudogene TRBV3-2), the J gene TRBJ2-1; TRBD2 matches at 11 bases. The germline gives CDR1 LGHDT, CDR2 YNNKEL (reference sequence). The CDR3 is 15 amino acids. V dropped 4 bases and J dropped 8; count of bases not matched to a gene: 7. Here the CDR3 DNA reads TGTGCCAGCAGCCTAGTAGCGGGGGGGCCACATGAGCAGTTCTTC. Amino acids: CASSLVAGGPHEQFF.

The V call is TRBV19, the J call TRBJ1-5, with D uncertain. Trimming shortened V by 1 base and J by 6 bases, and 16 bases separated the two germline ends. The CDR3 contains 16 residues. Germline assignment: CDR1 LNHDA and CDR2 SQIVND (reference sequence). DNA of the CDR3: TGTGCCAGTAGTATAGGTTCTTGGAGGGAAGTTCAGCCCCAGCATTTT. Protein: CASSIGSWREVQPQHF.

This chain connects TRBV19 to TRBJ1-1, with TRBD1 identical over 8 bases. CDR1 and CDR2 (germline): LNHDA, SQIVND (reference sequence). The CDR3 covers 16 residues. V was clipped by 0 bases and J by 6 bases; unmatched bases: 9. CDR3 in amino acids: CASSIDPQGVSPEAFF. The CDR3 region has the DNA TGTGCCAGTAGTATAGACCCACAGGGGGTCAGTCCTGAAGCTTTCTTT. Based on the CDR3 plus reference TRBV19 and TRBJ1-1, the full variable domain is DGGITQSPKYLFRKEGQNVTLSCEQNLNHDAMYWYRQDPGQGLRLIYYSQIVNDFQKGDIAEGYSVSREKKESFPLTVTSAQKNPTAFYLCASSIDPQGVSPEAFFGQGTRLTVV.

The chain is built from TRBV6-2 or TRBV6-3 and TRBJ2-1; the D is unclear. Germline V gene lookup returns CDR1 MNHEY and CDR2 SVGEGT. The CDR3 spans 12 residues. Between the trimmed V and J ends, which lost 5 bases and 5 bases, there was a span of 7 bases. CDR3 region: CASSLPDNEQFF. CDR3 DNA: TGTGCCAGCAGTCTACCGGACAATGAGCAGTTCTTC.

The rearrangement links TRBV7-6 to TRBJ2-7; no firm D call. The germline V gene encodes CDR1 SGHVS and CDR2 FNYEAQ. V lost 1 base and J lost 5, with 6 bases in between. The CDR3 covers 12 residues. The CDR3 DNA reads TGTGCCAGCAGCTTAGTCTTAAACGAGCAGTACTTC. It codes for CASSLVLNEQYF.

The V call is TRBV5-1, the J call TRBJ2-6; D gene unclear. Germline CDR1 and CDR2: SGHRS and YFSETQ. V lost 1 base, J lost 2 bases, and 13 bases lay in between. This CDR3 spans 17 amino acids. CDR3 loop: CASSLMGRLTGANVLTF. CDR3 bases: TGCGCCAGCAGCTTGATGGGCCGCCTCACTGGGGCCAACGTCCTGACTTTC.